This T cell receptor (beta chain) was obtained from a study of monozygotic twins with inflammatory bowel disease. Study-level results: Any single strong signal or clonotype tied to IBD lacked support. Treatment differences in immunosuppression may have added variability to the repertoires of patients.

Following a re-call of the 5' RACE reads, TCRdb has one entry per CDR3 protein and lacks DNA. This repertoire includes some 330,000 distinct CDR3 sequences. Comment on this clonotype: Its antigen is currently unknown.

The germline V gene encodes CDR1 MGHDK and CDR2 SYGVNS. This CDR3 is built from 15 residues. The receptor's source is a human donor with ulcerative colitis or Crohn's disease, or a healthy co-twin of an affected twin (not recorded which). V is TRBV25-1 and J is TRBJ2-3; the D gene TCRdb calls, TRBD2, cannot be checked with no DNA. Material: blood. The CDR3 sequence: CASSEKGTKADTQYF.